This TCR beta chain originates from a study of molecular identifiers for immune sequencing clone quantification. About the research overall: For replicates, RNA isolated from roughly 20,000 or 100,000 naive CD8 cells was divided into five portions, of which four were sequenced.

Each CDR3 protein is one row after TCRdb ran MiXCR on the PCR reads. Here the sample spans about 640,000 distinct CDR3 sequences, 15% to 20% being singletons. This clonotype was seen many times. Germline CDR1 and CDR2: MDHEN and SYDVKM. Trimming removed 5 bases from V and 1 base from J; junction bases left unmatched: 10. This CDR3 has 16 amino acids. The sequencing sample was made of naive CD8+ T cells from blood, with Jurkat cell RNA spiked in. Subset specified: FACS-sorted CD8+CD4-CCR7+CD45RA+ naive T cells. The chain links TRBV28 to TRBJ2-5, with 7 positions matching TRBD1. The clonotype was recovered from a human donor in good health. Some libraries in this study had Jurkat cell RNA spiked in. The CDR3 loop reads CASSDPGTESQETQYF. The CDR3 DNA follows: TGTGCCAGCAGTGATCCCGGGACAGAGAGCCAAGAGACCCAGTACTTC.